One and the same sample provided the 10 T cell receptor beta chains below, sequenced in a study of blood T cell repertoires in COVID-19. Profiling relied on immunoSEQ multiplex PCR, and the TCRdb table lists in-frame clones only, not all of them. The sample contains tens of thousands of clones, around 74% of which appear only once. Material: peripheral blood. The origin of the receptors is a man aged 65-85 years with COVID-19, enrolled during active disease.

The chain carries TRBV28 and TRBJ2-3; a possible D gene is TRBD2 (6 bases). Germline CDR1 MDHEN, CDR2 SYDVKM. This CDR3 has 15 residues. V lost 3 bases and J 6 bases, leaving 16 bases between the germline ends. CDR3 nucleotides: TGTGCCAGCAGTTTTAAGGTCGGGAGAAGGGATACGCAGTATTTT. It specifies CASSFKVGRRDTQYF.

The chain is built from TRBV28 and TRBJ1-2; no clear D gene. The CDR3 is made up of 13 amino acids. The germline V gene has CDR1 MDHEN and CDR2 SYDVKM. The V and J ends lost 10 bases and 3 bases respectively, with 15 bases between them. The CDR3 DNA is TGTGCCACCTTAAGAGGAGGATACTATGGCTACACCTTC. It specifies CATLRGGYYGYTF.

The chain is built from TRBV6-2 or TRBV6-3 and TRBJ2-6, with TRBD1 identical over 7 bases. This CDR3 contains 18 residues. Germline CDR1 is MNHEY and CDR2 is SVGEGT. Germline trimming cut 2 bases from V and 0 bases from J; bases unmatched to any gene: 7. CDR3 residues: CASSYRRQGYSGANVLTF. Written as DNA, the CDR3 is TGTGCCAGCAGTTACAGGAGACAGGGCTACTCTGGGGCCAACGTCCTGACTTTC.

This clone was seen only once. The V gene is TRBV6-5, the J gene TRBJ2-5, with 9 bases aligning to TRBD1. This CDR3 contains 13 residues. Germline CDR1 and CDR2: MNHEY and SVGAGI. The junction had 8 bases not matched to a gene; V was cut back by 10 bases and J by 5 bases. This CDR3 is CATWGQGRETQYF. The CDR3 nucleotides read TGTGCCACCTGGGGACAGGGAAGGGAGACCCAGTACTTC.

The rearrangement joins TRBV5-6 to TRBJ2-3; 7 positions match TRBD2. CDR3 length: 17 amino acids. With V trimmed by 4 bases and J by 1 base, 12 bases remained unmatched. Looked up from germline, CDR1 is SGHDT and CDR2 is YYEEEE. The DNA for the CDR3 is TGTGCCAGCAGCCGCGGGAGCCTACAACCCCGCACAGATACGCAGTATTTT. Translation: CASSRGSLQPRTDTQYF.

This clone appeared a few times. The rearrangement links TRBV5-1 to TRBJ1-4; TRBD1 agrees at 7 bases. This CDR3 has 16 amino acids. The trim removed 4 bases at V and 7 bases at J, leaving 13 bases unmatched. Germline CDR1 is SGHRS and CDR2 is YFSETQ. The CDR3 nucleotides are TGCGCCAGCAGCGCGGATCGACAGGGAAATATTGAAAAACTGTTTTTT. Its protein is CASSADRQGNIEKLFF.

This clone has a handful of counts. V and J are TRBV28 and TRBJ1-2; 7 bases fit TRBD1. Trimming took 10 bases from V and 8 from J; bases not matched to a gene: 13. The CDR3 covers 13 residues. CDR1 is MDHEN, CDR2 SYDVKM, per germline. The CDR3 loop reads CATVRDRENGYTF. The CDR3 nucleotides read TGTGCCACTGTGAGAGACAGGGAGAACGGCTACACCTTC.

V is TRBV30 and J is TRBJ2-1; maybe TRBD2 (5 bases). Germline V gene lookup returns CDR1 GTSNPN and CDR2 SVGIG (reference sequence). The V and J ends lost 2 bases and 9 bases respectively, with 14 bases between them. The CDR3 loop spans 13 amino acids. The CDR3 spells CAWSQPSRGEQFF. The CDR3 region has the DNA TGTGCCTGGAGTCAGCCATCCCGGGGTGAGCAGTTCTTC.

The rearrangement joins TRBV19 to TRBJ1-4; D gene uncertain. V lost 3 bases and J 5 bases, leaving 10 bases between the germline ends. The length of the CDR3 is 14 residues. Germline V CDR1 and CDR2: LNHDA, SQIVND (reference sequence). For the CDR3, the DNA is TGTGCCAGTAGTATGTGGAGTGGAAATGAAAAACTGTTTTTT. This sequence encodes CASSMWSGNEKLFF.

The V and J genes are TRBV3-1 (or the pseudogene TRBV3-2) and TRBJ1-3; 8 bases match TRBD1. V lost 4 bases and J lost 1; bases outside the gene matches: 3. This CDR3 is 15 amino acids long. Germline V gives CDR1 LGHDT, CDR2 YNNKEL (reference sequence). The CDR3 here is CASSRGQASGNTIYF. The DNA for the CDR3 is TGTGCCAGCAGCCGGGGACAGGCATCTGGAAACACCATATATTTT.